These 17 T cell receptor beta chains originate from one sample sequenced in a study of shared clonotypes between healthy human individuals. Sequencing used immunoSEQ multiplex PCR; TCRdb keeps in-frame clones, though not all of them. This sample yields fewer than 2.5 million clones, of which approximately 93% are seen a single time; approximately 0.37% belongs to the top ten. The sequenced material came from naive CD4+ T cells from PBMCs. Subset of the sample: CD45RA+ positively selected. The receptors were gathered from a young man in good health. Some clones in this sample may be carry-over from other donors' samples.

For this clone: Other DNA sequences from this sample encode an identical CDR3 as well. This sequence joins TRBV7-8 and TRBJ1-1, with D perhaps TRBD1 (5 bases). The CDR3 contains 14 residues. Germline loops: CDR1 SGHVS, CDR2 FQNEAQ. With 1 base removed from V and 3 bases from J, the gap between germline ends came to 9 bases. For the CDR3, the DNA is TGTGCCAGCAGCTTAGAGGGGAGCTACACTGAAGCTTTCTTT. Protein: CASSLEGSYTEAFF.

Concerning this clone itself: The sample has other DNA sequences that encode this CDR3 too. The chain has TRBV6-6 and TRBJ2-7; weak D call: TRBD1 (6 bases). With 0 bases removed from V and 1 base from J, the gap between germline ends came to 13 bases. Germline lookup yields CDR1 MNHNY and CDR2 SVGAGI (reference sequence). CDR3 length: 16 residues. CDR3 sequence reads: CASSYSLGQGSYEQYF. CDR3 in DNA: TGTGCCAGCAGTTACTCGTTAGGCCAGGGGTCCTACGAGCAGTACTTC.

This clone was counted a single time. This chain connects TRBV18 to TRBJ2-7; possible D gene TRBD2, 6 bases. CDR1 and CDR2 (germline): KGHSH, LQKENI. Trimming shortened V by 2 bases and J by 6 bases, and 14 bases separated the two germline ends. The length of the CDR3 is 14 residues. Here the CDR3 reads CASSPGRYTTEQYF. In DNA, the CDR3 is TGTGCCAGCTCACCAGGGAGGTACACAACCGAGCAGTACTTC.

CDR3: CTSSQSRFFGRGLASGNYTGELFF. CDR3 DNA sequence: TGCACCAGCAGCCAATCCCGTTTCTTCGGCAGGGGGCTAGCCAGCGGCAACTACACCGGGGAGCTGTTTTTT. The rearrangement joins TRBV1 to TRBJ2-2; the table's D gene call, TRBD1, was not cross checked with the DNA. TRBV1 is annotated as a pseudogene. The CDR3 has 24 residues.

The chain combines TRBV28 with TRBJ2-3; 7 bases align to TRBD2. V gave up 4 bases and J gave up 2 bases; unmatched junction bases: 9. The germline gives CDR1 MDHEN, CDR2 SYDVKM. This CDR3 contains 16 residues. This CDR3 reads CASSSLLAEYTDTQYF. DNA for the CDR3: TGTGCCAGCAGTTCCCTTCTAGCGGAGTACACAGATACGCAGTATTTT.

The CDR3 DNA reads as TGCGCCAGCAGCAACACACCCCACAGGGGGCCCATCTCTGGGGCCAACGTCCTGACTTTC. It codes for CASSNTPHRGPISGANVLTF. The genes are TRBV5-1 and TRBJ2-6; the match to TRBD1 covers 9 bases. CDR1 and CDR2 from the germline V gene are SGHRS and YFSETQ. V was clipped by 4 bases and J by 0 bases; unmatched bases: 14. CDR3 length: 20 residues.

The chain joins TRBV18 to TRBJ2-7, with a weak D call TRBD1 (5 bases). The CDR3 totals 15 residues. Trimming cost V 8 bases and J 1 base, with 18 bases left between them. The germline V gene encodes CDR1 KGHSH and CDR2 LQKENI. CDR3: CASTREPVGSYEQYF. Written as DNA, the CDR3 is TGTGCCAGCACCAGGGAACCCGTAGGATCCTACGAGCAGTACTTC.

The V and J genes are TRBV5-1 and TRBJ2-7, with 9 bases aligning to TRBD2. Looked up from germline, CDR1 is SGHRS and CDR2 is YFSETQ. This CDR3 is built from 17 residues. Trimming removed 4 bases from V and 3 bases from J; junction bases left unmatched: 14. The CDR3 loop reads CASSPRLAGEIIYEQYF. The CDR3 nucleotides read TGCGCCAGCAGCCCGAGATTAGCGGGAGAGATAATCTACGAGCAGTACTTC. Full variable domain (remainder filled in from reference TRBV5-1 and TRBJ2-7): KAGVTQTPRYLIKTRGQQVTLSCSPISGHRSVSWYQQTPGQGLQFLFEYFSETQRNKGNFPGRFSGRQFSNSRSEMNVSTLELGDSALYLCASSPRLAGEIIYEQYFGPGTRLTVT.

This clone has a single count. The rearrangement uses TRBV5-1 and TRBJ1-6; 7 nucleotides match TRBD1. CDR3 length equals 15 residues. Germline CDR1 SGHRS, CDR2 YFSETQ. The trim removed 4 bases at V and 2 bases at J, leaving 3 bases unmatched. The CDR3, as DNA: TGCGCCAGCAGCGGAGGGGGCGCCTATAATTCACCCCTCCACTTT. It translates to CASSGGGAYNSPLHF.

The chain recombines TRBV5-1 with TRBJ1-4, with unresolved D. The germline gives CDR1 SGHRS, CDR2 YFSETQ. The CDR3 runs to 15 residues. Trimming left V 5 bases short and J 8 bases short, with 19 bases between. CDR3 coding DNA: TGCGCCAGCAGGTCCGGGGAGGTCAGTTCGGAAAAACTGTTTTTT. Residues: CASRSGEVSSEKLFF.

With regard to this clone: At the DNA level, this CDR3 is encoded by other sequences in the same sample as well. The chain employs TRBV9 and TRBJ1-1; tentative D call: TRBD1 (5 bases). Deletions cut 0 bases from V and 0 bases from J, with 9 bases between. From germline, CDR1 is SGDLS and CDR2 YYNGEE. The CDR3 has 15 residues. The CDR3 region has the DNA TGTGCCAGCAGCGTAGAAGGACATTTGAACACTGAAGCTTTCTTT. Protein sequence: CASSVEGHLNTEAFF.

This chain's CDR3 is CSVGERELTDTQYF. As DNA, the CDR3 is TGCAGCGTTGGCGAGCGGGAGTTAACAGATACGCAGTATTTT. The chain recombines TRBV29-1 with TRBJ2-3, with 8 bases identical to TRBD2. CDR1 and CDR2 from the germline V gene are SQVTM and ANQGSEA. The V segment lost 4 bases and the J segment 3 bases; nucleotides outside the gene matches: 6. This CDR3 is built from 14 residues.

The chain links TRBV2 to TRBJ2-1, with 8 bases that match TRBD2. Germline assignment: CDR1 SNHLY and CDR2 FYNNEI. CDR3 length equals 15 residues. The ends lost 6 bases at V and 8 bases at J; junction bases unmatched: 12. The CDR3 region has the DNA TGTGCCAGCAGGGCGACTAGCGTGGAGGGGGATGAGCAGTTCTTC. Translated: CASRATSVEGDEQFF.

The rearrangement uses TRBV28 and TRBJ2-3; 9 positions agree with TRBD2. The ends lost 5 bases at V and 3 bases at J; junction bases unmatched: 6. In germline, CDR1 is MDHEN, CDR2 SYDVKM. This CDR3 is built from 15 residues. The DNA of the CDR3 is TGTGCCAGCAGTCCTCCGGGACTAGCAACAGATACGCAGTATTTT. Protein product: CASSPPGLATDTQYF.

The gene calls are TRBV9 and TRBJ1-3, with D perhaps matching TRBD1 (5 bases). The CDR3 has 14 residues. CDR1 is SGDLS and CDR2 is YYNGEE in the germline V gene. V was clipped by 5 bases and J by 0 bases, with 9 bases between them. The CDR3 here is CASSLGVSGNTIYF. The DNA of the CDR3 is TGTGCCAGCAGTCTAGGGGTCTCTGGAAACACCATATATTTT.

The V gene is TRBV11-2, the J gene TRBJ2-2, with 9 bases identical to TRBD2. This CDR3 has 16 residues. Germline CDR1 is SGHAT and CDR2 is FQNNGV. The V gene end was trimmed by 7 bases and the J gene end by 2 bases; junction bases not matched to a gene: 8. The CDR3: CASTALAGLNTGELFF. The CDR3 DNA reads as TGTGCCAGCACCGCACTAGCGGGTCTCAACACCGGGGAGCTGTTTTTT.

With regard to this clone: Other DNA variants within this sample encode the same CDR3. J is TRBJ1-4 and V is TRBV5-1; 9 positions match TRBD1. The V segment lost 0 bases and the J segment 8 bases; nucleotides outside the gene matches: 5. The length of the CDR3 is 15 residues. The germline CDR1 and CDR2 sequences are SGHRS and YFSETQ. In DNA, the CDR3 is TGCGCCAGCAGCTTGGGAACAGGGGGCGGCGAAAAACTGTTTTTT. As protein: CASSLGTGGGEKLFF.